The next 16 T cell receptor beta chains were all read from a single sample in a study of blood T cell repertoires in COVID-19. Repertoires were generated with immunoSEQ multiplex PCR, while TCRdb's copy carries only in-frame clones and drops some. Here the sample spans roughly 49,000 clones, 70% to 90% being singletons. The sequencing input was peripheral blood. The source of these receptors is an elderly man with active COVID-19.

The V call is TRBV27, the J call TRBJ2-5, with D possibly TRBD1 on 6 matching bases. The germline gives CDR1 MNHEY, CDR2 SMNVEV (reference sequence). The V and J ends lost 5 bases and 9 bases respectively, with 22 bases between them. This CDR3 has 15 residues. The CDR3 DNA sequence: TGTGCCAGCAGTCCGACGGACAGAATCGCCCCGGCCCAGTACTTC. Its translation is CASSPTDRIAPAQYF.

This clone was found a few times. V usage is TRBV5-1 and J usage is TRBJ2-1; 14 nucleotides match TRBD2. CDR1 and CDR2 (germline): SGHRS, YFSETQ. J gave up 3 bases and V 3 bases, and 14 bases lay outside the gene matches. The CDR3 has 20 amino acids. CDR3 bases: TGCGCCAGCAGCTCAGAGGGTGGGACTAGCGGGAGTTTCGGCTACAATGAGCAGTTCTTC. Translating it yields CASSSEGGTSGSFGYNEQFF.

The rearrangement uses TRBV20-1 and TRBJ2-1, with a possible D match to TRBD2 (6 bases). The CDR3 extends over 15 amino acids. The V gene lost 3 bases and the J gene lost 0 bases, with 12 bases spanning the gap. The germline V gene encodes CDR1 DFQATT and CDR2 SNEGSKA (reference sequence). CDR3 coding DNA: TGCAGTGCTAGTTCTAGCGAGCACTCCTACAATGAGCAGTTCTTC. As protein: CSASSSEHSYNEQFF.

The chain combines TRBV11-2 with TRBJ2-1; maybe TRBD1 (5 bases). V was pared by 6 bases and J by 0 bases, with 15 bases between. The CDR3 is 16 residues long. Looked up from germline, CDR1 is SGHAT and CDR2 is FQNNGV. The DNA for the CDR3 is TGTGCCAGCAGTGCTAGGGCCGACAGCTCCTACAATGAGCAGTTCTTC. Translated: CASSARADSSYNEQFF.

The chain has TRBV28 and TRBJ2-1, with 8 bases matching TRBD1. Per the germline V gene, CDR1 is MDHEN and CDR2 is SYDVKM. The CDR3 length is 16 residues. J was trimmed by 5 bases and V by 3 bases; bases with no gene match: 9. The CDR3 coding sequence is TGTGCCAGCAGTTTTTCTCCCGGGACAGGTAACAATGAGCAGTTCTTC. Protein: CASSFSPGTGNNEQFF.

Here the CDR3 DNA reads TGTGCCACCAGCAGAGATGAGCTAGCGGGAGGTCTGGGGCAGTTCTTC. Translation: CATSRDELAGGLGQFF. The chain joins TRBV15 to TRBJ2-1; TRBD2 aligns across 11 bases. The J segment lost 12 bases and the V segment lost 0 bases, leaving 10 bases of the junction unmatched. The CDR3 consists of 16 residues. Germline CDR1 and CDR2: LNHNV and YYDKDF (reference sequence).

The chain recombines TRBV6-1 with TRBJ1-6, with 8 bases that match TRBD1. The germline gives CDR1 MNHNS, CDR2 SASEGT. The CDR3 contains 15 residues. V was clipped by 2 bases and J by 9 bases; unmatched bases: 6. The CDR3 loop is CASSEFRTGRSPLHF. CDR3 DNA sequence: TGTGCCAGCAGTGAATTTAGGACAGGGCGTTCACCCCTCCACTTT.

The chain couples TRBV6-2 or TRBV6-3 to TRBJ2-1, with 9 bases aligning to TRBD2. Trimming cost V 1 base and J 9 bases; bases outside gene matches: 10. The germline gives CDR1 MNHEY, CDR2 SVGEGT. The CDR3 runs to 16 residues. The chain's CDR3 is CASSYFAGGVRSEQFF. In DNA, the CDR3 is TGTGCCAGCAGTTACTTTGCGGGAGGGGTCCGGAGTGAGCAGTTCTTC.

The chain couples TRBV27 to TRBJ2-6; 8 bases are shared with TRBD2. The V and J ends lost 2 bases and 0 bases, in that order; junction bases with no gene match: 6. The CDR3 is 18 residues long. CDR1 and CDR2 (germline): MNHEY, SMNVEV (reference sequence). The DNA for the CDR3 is TGTGCCAGCAGTTTAGCCGGGACTAGATCCTCTGGGGCCAACGTCCTGACTTTC. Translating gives CASSLAGTRSSGANVLTF.

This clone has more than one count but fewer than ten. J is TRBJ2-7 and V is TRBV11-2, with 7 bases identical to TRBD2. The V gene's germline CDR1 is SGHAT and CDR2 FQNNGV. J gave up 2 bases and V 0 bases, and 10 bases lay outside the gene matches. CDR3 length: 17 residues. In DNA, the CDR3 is TGTGCCAGCAGCTTAGAGAAGGGTAGCGGGTTTACCTACGAGCAGTACTTC. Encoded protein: CASSLEKGSGFTYEQYF.

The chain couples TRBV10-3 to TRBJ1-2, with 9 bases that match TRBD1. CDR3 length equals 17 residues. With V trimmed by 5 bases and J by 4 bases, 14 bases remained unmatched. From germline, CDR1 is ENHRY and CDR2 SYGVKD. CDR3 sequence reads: CAISTVTGTGFAYGYTF. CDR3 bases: TGTGCCATCAGTACCGTAACCGGGACAGGGTTCGCCTATGGCTACACCTTC.

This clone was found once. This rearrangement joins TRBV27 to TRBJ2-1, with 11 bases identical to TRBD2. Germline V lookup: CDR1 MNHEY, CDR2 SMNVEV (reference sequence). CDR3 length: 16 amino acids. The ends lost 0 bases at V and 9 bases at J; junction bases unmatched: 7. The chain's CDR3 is CASSLSSTSGTTEQFF. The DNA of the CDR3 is TGTGCCAGCAGTTTATCTTCGACTAGCGGGACTACTGAGCAGTTCTTC.

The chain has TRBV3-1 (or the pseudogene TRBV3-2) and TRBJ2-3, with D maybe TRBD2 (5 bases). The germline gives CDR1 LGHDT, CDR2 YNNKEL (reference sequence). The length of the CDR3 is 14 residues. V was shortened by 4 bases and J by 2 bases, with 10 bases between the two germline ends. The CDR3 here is CASSPLRDTDTQYF. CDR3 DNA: TGTGCCAGCAGCCCTCTGAGGGACACAGATACGCAGTATTTT.

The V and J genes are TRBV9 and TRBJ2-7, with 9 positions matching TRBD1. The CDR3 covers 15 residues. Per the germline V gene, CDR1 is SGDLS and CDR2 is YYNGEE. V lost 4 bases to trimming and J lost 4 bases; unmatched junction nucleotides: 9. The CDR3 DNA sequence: TGTGCCAGCAGCCCTCGTCGGACAGGGGCTTACGAGCAGTACTTC. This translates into CASSPRRTGAYEQYF.

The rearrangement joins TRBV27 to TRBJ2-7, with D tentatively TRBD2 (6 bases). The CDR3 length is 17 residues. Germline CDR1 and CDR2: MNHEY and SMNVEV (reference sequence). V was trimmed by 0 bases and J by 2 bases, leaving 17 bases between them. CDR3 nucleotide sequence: TGTGCCAGCAGTTTATCTGCGGGGAGAAGTGGGGCCTACGAGCAGTACTTC. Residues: CASSLSAGRSGAYEQYF.

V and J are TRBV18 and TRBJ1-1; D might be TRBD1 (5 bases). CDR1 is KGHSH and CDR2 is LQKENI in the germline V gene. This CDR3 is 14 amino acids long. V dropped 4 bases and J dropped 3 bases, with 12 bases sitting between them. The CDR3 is CASSRQGRDTEAFF. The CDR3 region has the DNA TGTGCCAGCTCACGGCAAGGCAGGGACACTGAAGCTTTCTTT. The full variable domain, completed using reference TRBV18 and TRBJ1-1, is NAGVMQNPRHLVRRRGQEARLRCSPMKGHSHVYWYRQLPEEGLKFMVYLQKENIIDESGMPKERFSAEFPKEGPSILRIQQVVRGDSAAYFCASSRQGRDTEAFFGQGTRLTVV.